The 23 T cell receptor beta chains below come from one sample, sequenced in a study of glioma-infiltrating T cells. The iRepertoire nested amplicon-rescue multiplex PCR amplified TCR alpha and beta CDR3s from RNA. MiXCR, run by TCRdb on the multiplex PCR reads, gives a single entry per CDR3 protein. The sample has about 180,000 distinct CDR3 sequences, about 47% seen once. The sample comprised glioma tissue, nonneoplastic brain tissue, or PBMCs (not recorded which). The receptor source for this set is a human donor with low-grade glioma or glioblastoma, undergoing nonglioma brain surgery, or in good health (not recorded which).

This clonotype showed up many times. V gene TRBV20-1 combines with J gene TRBJ2-1; 11 nucleotides match TRBD2. Germline-derived CDR1 and CDR2 are DFQATT and SNEGSKA (reference sequence). V was pared by 5 bases and J by 0 bases, with 9 bases of the junction left unmatched. There are 17 residues in the CDR3. In DNA form, the CDR3 reads TGCAGTGCTCCTACTAGCGGGGGCTTTAGCTCCTACAATGAGCAGTTCTTC. Residues: CSAPTSGGFSSYNEQFF.

Of note for this clonotype: Since no conserved phenylalanine or tryptophan closes the CDR3, a read error is the likely cause. V and J are TRBV4-2 and TRBJ2-1, with 7 nucleotides matching TRBD2. This CDR3 contains 15 residues. Germline CDR1 is LGHNA and CDR2 is YNFKEQ. The V gene end was trimmed by 2 bases and the J gene end by 5 bases; junction bases not matched to a gene: 6. The CDR3 sequence is CASSQWTSVNNEQFL. DNA for the CDR3: TGTGCCAGCAGCCAATGGACTAGTGTGAACAATGAGCAGTTCCTA.

For this clonotype: A much larger clone differs from this one at a single base, so this may be a read error. The V and J genes are TRBV2 and TRBJ2-1; 8 nucleotides agree with TRBD1. Germline loops: CDR1 SNHLY, CDR2 FYNNEI. Trimming took 7 bases from V and 0 from J; bases not matched to a gene: 5. The CDR3 loop spans 15 amino acids. The CDR3 DNA is TGTGCCAGCATGCAGACAGGGGTCTCCTACAATGAGCAGTTCTTC. It codes for CASMQTGVSYNEQFF.

The sample holds many counts of this clonotype. This chain connects TRBV20-1 to TRBJ2-1; no clear D gene. Trimming left V 5 bases short and J 10 bases short, with 15 bases between. The length of the CDR3 is 12 residues. Looked up from germline, CDR1 is DFQATT and CDR2 is SNEGSKA (reference sequence). The CDR3 DNA follows: TGCAGTGCTTATAGCCTTAGCTACGAGCAGTTCTTC. This gives the protein CSAYSLSYEQFF.

This clonotype appeared many times. The chain has TRBV6-1 and TRBJ1-5, with unresolved D. This CDR3 is 13 amino acids long. Germline loops: CDR1 MNHNS, CDR2 SASEGT. The V end was cut by 5 bases, the J end by 3 bases, with 8 bases between. The CDR3 DNA reads TGTGCCAGCAGTCAGCAGCTCAATCAGCCCCAGCATTTT. It encodes CASSQQLNQPQHF.

The chain uses TRBV10-1 and TRBJ2-3; D uncertain. The germline CDR1 and CDR2 sequences are WNHNN and SYGVQD (reference sequence). The CDR3 totals 11 residues. Trimming stripped 2 bases from V and 7 bases from J, with 4 bases between. The CDR3 loop is CASSEQNTQYF. CDR3 nucleotides: TGCGCCAGCAGTGAGCAGAATACGCAGTATTTT.

This clonotype has ten or more counts. The chain employs TRBV6-1 and TRBJ2-2, with D tentatively TRBD2 (7 bases). CDR1 and CDR2 from the germline V gene are MNHNS and SASEGT. Trimming stripped 8 bases from V and 8 bases from J, with 15 bases between. The CDR3 is made up of 13 amino acids. CDR3 residues: CASSGGGAGELFF. Written as DNA, the CDR3 is TGTGCCAGCTCCGGCGGGGGCGCGGGGGAGCTGTTTTTT.

This rearrangement joins TRBV6-2 or TRBV6-3 to TRBJ2-1; 8 nucleotides agree with TRBD1. Germline CDR1 MNHEY, CDR2 SVGEGT. CDR3 length: 15 residues. The V gene end was trimmed by 7 bases and the J gene end by 9 bases; junction bases not matched to a gene: 14. CDR3 sequence reads: CASKPIEGGQGEQFF. The CDR3 DNA is TGTGCCAGCAAACCGATAGAGGGAGGACAGGGTGAGCAGTTCTTC.

Ten or more counts support this clonotype. V and J are TRBV15 and TRBJ2-1, with 11 bases matching TRBD2. Losses at the gene ends were 0 bases for V and 8 bases for J; bases not matched to a gene: 6. Germline CDR1 reads LNHNV; CDR2 reads YYDKDF (reference sequence). This CDR3 contains 16 residues. CDR3 sequence reads: CATSRDGTSGHYEQFF. The CDR3, as DNA: TGTGCCACCAGCAGAGATGGGACTAGCGGACATTATGAGCAGTTCTTC. Combining the CDR3 with reference TRBV15 and TRBJ2-1 gives the whole variable domain DAMVIQNPRYQVTQFGKPVTLSCSQTLNHNVMYWYQQKSSQAPKLLFHYYDKDFNNEADTPDNFQSRRPNTSFCFLDIRSPGLGDTAMYLCATSRDGTSGHYEQFFGPGTRLTVL.

Turning to this clonotype: Being one base from a much bigger clone, this may be a read error. The genes are TRBV24-1 and TRBJ1-1; D is unclear. This CDR3 comprises 14 residues. The germline V gene has CDR1 KGHDR and CDR2 SFDVKD. The V and J ends lost 5 bases and 0 bases respectively, with 9 bases between them. The CDR3 bases are TGTGCCACCAGTGCGAGCTCCCTGAACACTGAAGCTTTCTTT. Encoded protein: CATSASSLNTEAFF.

On this clonotype itself: Being one base from a much bigger clone, this may be a read error. This chain links TRBV6-2 or TRBV6-3 with TRBJ2-1; D call uncertain. The CDR3 covers 16 residues. Germline V CDR1 and CDR2: MNHEY, SVGEGT. Trimming took off 4 bases at V and 5 bases at J, with 18 bases between the two ends. The CDR3 region is CASSSILPPPDNEQFF. DNA for the CDR3: TGTGCCAGCAGTTCCATACTACCACCCCCAGACAATGAGCAGTTCTTC.

Turning to this clonotype: A much larger clone lies a single base off, so this may be a read error. The genes are TRBV12-3 or TRBV12-4 and TRBJ1-2; D gene unclear. The CDR3 is made up of 12 amino acids. V was shortened by 6 bases and J by 8 bases, with 13 bases between the two germline ends. CDR3 nucleotides: TGTGCCAGCAGCCCAGGCCGAGGGGGCTACACCTTC. Amino acid sequence: CASSPGRGGYTF.

A note on this clonotype: One end of the junction fails to match germline, which may point to a read error. The CDR3 reads CASSQVIGQYNEKFF. CDR3 coding DNA: TGTGCCAGCAGCCAAGTAATAGGACAGTACAATGAGAAGTTCTTC. This chain links TRBV3-1 with TRBJ2-1; TRBD1 is a possible D gene (6 bases). The germline CDR1 and CDR2 sequences are LGHDT and YNNKEL (reference sequence). There are 15 residues in the CDR3.

This clonotype was seen only a few times. This chain links TRBV4-1 with TRBJ2-3; D is uncertain. Germline values: CDR1 MGHRA, CDR2 YSYEKL. Trimming cost V 2 bases and J 3 bases, with 6 bases left between them. This CDR3 spans 13 amino acids. DNA for the CDR3: TGCGCCAGCAGCCAACCCGGTACAGATACGCAGTATTTT. Its translation: CASSQPGTDTQYF.

This clonotype was counted many times. V is TRBV27 and J is TRBJ1-5; D might be TRBD1 (5 bases). The V and J ends lost 1 base and 2 bases respectively, with 12 bases between them. The CDR3 covers 16 residues. Per germline, CDR1 MNHEY and CDR2 SMNVEV (reference sequence). Here the CDR3 reads CASSLYTGLGNQPQHF. DNA for the CDR3: TGTGCCAGCAGTTTATATACAGGTTTAGGCAATCAGCCCCAGCATTTT.

The chain links TRBV5-1 to TRBJ2-7; TRBD2 matches at 11 bases. The CDR3 has 16 amino acids. CDR1 SGHRS and CDR2 YFSETQ come from the germline V gene. The V segment lost 2 bases and the J segment 0 bases; nucleotides outside the gene matches: 4. The CDR3 bases are TGCGCCAGCAGCTTCACTAGCGGGAGCCACTCCTACGAGCAGTACTTC. Translating gives CASSFTSGSHSYEQYF.

This clonotype was observed at least ten times. The genes are TRBV27 and TRBJ2-7, with 7 nucleotides matching TRBD2. From germline, CDR1 is MNHEY and CDR2 SMNVEV (reference sequence). Trimming cost V 6 bases and J 1 base; bases outside gene matches: 6. The CDR3 contains 14 residues. CDR3 residues: CASRQRGGSYEQYF. The CDR3 DNA follows: TGTGCCAGCAGACAGCGGGGAGGGTCCTACGAGCAGTACTTC.

This clonotype was found a few times. The chain joins TRBV5-5 to TRBJ2-5; perhaps TRBD2 as D (5 bases). Germline V gene data show CDR1 as SGHKS and CDR2 as YYEKEE (reference sequence). CDR3 length equals 16 residues. The V and J ends lost 4 bases and 2 bases respectively, with 18 bases between them. CDR3: CASSRYGGGLQETQYF. The CDR3 nucleotides read TGTGCCAGCAGCAGGTACGGAGGCGGGTTACAAGAGACCCAGTACTTC.

In its sample, this clonotype was seen many times. The CDR3 nucleotides are TGTGCCAGCAGCCTGGACAGTCACAATGAGCAGTTCTTC. Translated: CASSLDSHNEQFF. This chain connects TRBV6-1 to TRBJ2-1; D is perhaps TRBD1 (6 bases). Trimming removed 6 bases at V and 5 bases at J, with 11 bases between. The CDR3 has 13 amino acids. Germline values: CDR1 MNHNS, CDR2 SASEGT.

This clonotype was counted ten times or more. This chain uses TRBV6-6 with TRBJ2-1; D not resolved. From germline, CDR1 is MNHNY and CDR2 SVGAGI (reference sequence). The CDR3 has 14 amino acids. The ends were cut back, 2 bases at V and 7 bases at J, with 12 bases in the middle. The CDR3 sequence is CASSYMSRQNEQFF. The CDR3 nucleotides read TGTGCCAGCAGTTACATGAGTAGGCAGAATGAGCAGTTCTTC.

Of note for this clonotype: A read error may explain this, as a much larger clone is one base away. The CDR3, as DNA: TGTGCCAGCACCAAGACGGGGGCGGTCTACAATGAGCAGTTCTTC. Protein product: CASTKTGAVYNEQFF. The chain links TRBV28 to TRBJ2-1; either TRBD1 or TRBD2 may supply D (6 bases each). CDR3 size: 15 residues. Trimming removed 7 bases from V and 3 bases from J, with 16 bases in between. From germline, CDR1 is MDHEN and CDR2 SYDVKM.

This chain links TRBV5-4 with TRBJ1-4; weak D call: TRBD1 (5 bases). Germline V gives CDR1 SGHNT, CDR2 YYREEE (reference sequence). Deletions cut 3 bases from V and 8 bases from J, with 14 bases between. The CDR3 spans 14 residues. The CDR3 DNA is TGTGCCAGCAGCTCCGGGACGAGCCGCGAAAAACTGTTTTTT. Translation gives CASSSGTSREKLFF.

This chain joins TRBV9 and TRBJ2-5; D remains unclear. CDR1 and CDR2 from the germline V gene are SGDLS and YYNGEE. This CDR3 comprises 14 residues. The V and J ends lost 1 base and 5 bases respectively, with 12 bases between them. CDR3 nucleotide sequence: TGTGCCAGCAGCGTATCTGACTCCCTGGAGACCCAGTACTTC. Translating it yields CASSVSDSLETQYF. Full variable domain (rest looked up from reference TRBV9 and TRBJ2-5): DSGVTQTPKHLITATGQRVTLRCSPRSGDLSVYWYQQSLDQGLQFLIQYYNGEERAKGNILERFSAQQFPDLHSELNLSSLELGDSALYFCASSVSDSLETQYFGPGTRLLVL.